This TCR beta chain was observed in a study of blood T cell repertoires in COVID-19. The table came from immunoSEQ multiplex PCR; TCRdb's copy has only in-frame clones and leaves some out. Among 290,000 or so clones listed, roughly nine tenths were seen once. Germline lookup yields CDR1 MNHEY and CDR2 SVGAGI. This CDR3 is built from 14 residues. V lost 10 bases, J lost 5 bases, and 6 bases stayed unmatched. This clone was counted a single time. While infection was still active, Seattle patients were enrolled and then followed longitudinally. This chain links TRBV6-5 with TRBJ2-7; 15 bases are a match to TRBD2. This receptor was taken from a young woman with COVID-19, enrolled during active disease. Sequencing used peripheral blood. The CDR3, as DNA: TGTGCCACCTGGACTAGCGGGAGGGCCAACGAGCAGTACTTC. Translated, it gives CATWTSGRANEQYF.